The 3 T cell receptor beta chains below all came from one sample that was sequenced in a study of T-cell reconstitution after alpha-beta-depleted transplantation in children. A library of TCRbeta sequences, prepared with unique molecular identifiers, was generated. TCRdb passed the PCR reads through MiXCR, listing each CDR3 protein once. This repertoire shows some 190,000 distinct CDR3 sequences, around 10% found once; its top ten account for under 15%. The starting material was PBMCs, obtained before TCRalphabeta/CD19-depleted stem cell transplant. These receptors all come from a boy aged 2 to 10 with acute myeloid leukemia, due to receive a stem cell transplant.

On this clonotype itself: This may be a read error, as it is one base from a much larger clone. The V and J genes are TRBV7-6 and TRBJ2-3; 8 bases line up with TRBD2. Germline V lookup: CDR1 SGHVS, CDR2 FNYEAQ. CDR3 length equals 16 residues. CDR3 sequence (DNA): TGTGCCAGCAGCCGAATCGGGGGGGCGGGCACATATACGCAGTATTTT. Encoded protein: CASSRIGGAGTYTQYF.

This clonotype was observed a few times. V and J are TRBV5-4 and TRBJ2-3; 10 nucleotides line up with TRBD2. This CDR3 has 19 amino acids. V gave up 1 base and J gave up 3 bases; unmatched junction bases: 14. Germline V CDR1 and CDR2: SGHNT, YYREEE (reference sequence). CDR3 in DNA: TGTGCCAGCAGCTTGTCATATTTGGGACTAGCGTCAGGGACAGATACGCAGTATTTT. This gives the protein CASSLSYLGLASGTDTQYF.

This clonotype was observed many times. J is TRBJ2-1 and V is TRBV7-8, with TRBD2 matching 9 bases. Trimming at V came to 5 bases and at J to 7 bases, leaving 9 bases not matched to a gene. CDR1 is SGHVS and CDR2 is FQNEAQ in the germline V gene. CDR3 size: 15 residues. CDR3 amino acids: CASSPAGGLFNEQFF. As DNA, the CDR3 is TGTGCCAGCAGCCCAGCGGGAGGCTTATTTAATGAGCAGTTCTTC.